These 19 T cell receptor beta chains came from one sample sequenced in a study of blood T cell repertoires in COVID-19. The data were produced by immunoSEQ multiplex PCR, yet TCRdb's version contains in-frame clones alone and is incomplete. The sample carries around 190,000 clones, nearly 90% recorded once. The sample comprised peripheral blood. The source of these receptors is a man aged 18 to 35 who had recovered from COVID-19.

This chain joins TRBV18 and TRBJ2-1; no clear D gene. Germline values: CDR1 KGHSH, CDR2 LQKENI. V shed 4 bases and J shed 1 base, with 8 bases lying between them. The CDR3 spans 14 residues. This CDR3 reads CASSRTGSYNEQFF. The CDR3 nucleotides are TGTGCCAGCTCACGTACGGGTTCCTACAATGAGCAGTTCTTC.

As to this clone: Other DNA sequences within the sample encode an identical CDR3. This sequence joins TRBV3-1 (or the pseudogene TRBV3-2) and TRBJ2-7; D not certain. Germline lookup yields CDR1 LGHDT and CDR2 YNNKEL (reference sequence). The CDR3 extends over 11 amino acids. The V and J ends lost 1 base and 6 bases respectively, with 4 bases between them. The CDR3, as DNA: TGTGCCAGCAGCCAAGCAGGCGAGCAGTACTTC. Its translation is CASSQAGEQYF.

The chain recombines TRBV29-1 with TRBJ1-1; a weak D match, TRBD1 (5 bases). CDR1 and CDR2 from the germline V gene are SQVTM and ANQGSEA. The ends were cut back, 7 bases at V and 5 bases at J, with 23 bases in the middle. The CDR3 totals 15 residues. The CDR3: CSGYRRGRYRTEAFF. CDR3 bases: TGCAGCGGATACAGGAGGGGTCGGTATAGGACTGAAGCTTTCTTT. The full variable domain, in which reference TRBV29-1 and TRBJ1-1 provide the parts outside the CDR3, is SAVISQKPSRDICQRGTSLTIQCQVDSQVTMMFWYRQQPGQSLTLIATANQGSEATYESGFVIDKFPISRPNLTFSTLTVSNMSPEDSSIYLCSGYRRGRYRTEAFFGQGTRLTVV.

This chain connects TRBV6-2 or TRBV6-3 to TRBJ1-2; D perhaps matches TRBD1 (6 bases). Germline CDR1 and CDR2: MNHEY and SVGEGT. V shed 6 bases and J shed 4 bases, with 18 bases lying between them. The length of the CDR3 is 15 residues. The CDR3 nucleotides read TGTGCCAGCAGCCTACAAGGACAGCCGACCTATGGCTACACCTTC. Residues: CASSLQGQPTYGYTF.

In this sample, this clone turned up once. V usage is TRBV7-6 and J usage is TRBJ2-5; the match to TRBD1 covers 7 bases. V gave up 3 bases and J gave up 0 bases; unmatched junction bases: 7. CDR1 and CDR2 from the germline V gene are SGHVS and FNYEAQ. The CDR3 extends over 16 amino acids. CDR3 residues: CASSFRGLAYQETQYF. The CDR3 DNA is TGTGCCAGCAGCTTTAGGGGGCTGGCGTACCAAGAGACCCAGTACTTC.

This CDR3 is CATSRDRGYSNQPQHF. The CDR3 DNA reads as TGTGCCACCAGCAGAGATAGGGGTTACAGCAATCAGCCCCAGCATTTT. The gene calls are TRBV15 and TRBJ1-5; TRBD1 might be the D (5 bases). CDR1 is LNHNV and CDR2 is YYDKDF in the germline V gene (reference sequence). The CDR3 contains 16 residues. Trimming took 0 bases from V and 1 from J, leaving 10 bases between them.

CDR3 coding DNA: TGTGCCAGTATGACCACGGAGGTCCCCACAGGGGGCTGGCAGCCCCAGCATTTT. It codes for CASMTTEVPTGGWQPQHF. V and J are TRBV19 and TRBJ1-5, with 9 nucleotides matching TRBD1. In germline, CDR1 is LNHDA, CDR2 SQIVND (reference sequence). The CDR3 contains 18 residues. V gave up 7 bases and J gave up 7 bases; unmatched junction bases: 20. The variable domain in full, completed from reference TRBV19 and TRBJ1-5, reads DGGITQSPKYLFRKEGQNVTLSCEQNLNHDAMYWYRQDPGQGLRLIYYSQIVNDFQKGDIAEGYSVSREKKESFPLTVTSAQKNPTAFYLCASMTTEVPTGGWQPQHFGDGTRLSIL.

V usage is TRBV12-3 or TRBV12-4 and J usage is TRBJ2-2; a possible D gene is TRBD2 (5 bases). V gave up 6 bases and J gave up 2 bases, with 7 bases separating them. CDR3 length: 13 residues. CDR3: CASRDFNTGELFF. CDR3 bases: TGTGCCAGCAGGGACTTTAACACCGGGGAGCTGTTTTTT.

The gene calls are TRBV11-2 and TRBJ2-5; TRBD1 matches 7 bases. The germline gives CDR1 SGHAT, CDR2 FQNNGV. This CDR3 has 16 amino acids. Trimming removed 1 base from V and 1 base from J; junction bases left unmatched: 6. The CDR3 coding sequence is TGTGCCAGCAGCTTAGGGTCGGGACAGATCCAAGAGACCCAGTACTTC. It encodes CASSLGSGQIQETQYF. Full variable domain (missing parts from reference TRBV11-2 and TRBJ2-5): EAGVAQSPRYKIIEKRQSVAFWCNPISGHATLYWYQQILGQGPKLLIQFQNNGVVDDSQLPKDRFSAERLKGVDSTLKIQPAKLEDSAVYLCASSLGSGQIQETQYFGPGTRLLVL.

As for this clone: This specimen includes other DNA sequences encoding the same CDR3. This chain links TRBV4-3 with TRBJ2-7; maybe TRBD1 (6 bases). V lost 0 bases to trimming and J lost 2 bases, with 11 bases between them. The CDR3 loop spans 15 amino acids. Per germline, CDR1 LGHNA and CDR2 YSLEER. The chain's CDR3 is CASSQDRAGAYEQYF. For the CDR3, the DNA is TGCGCCAGCAGCCAAGATAGGGCAGGGGCCTACGAGCAGTACTTC.

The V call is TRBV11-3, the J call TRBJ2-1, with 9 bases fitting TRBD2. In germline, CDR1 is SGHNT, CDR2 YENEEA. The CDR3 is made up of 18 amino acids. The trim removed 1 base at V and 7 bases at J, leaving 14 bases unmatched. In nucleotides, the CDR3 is TGTGCCAGCAGCTTAGGGTCCGGGCTAGCGGGAAATTGGAATGAGCAGTTCTTC. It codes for CASSLGSGLAGNWNEQFF.

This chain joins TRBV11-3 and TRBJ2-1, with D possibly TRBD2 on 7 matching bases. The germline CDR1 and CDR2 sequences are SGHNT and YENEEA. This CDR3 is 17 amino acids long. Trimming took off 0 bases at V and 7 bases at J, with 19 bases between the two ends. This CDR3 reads CASSLDSPAGHVNEQFF. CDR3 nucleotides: TGTGCCAGCAGCTTAGATAGCCCAGCGGGACATGTGAATGAGCAGTTCTTC.

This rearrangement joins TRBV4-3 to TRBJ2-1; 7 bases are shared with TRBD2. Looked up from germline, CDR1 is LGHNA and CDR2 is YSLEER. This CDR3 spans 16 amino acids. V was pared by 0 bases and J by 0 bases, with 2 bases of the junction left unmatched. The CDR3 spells CASSQDLAVSYNEQFF. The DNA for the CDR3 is TGCGCCAGCAGCCAAGATCTAGCGGTCTCCTACAATGAGCAGTTCTTC.

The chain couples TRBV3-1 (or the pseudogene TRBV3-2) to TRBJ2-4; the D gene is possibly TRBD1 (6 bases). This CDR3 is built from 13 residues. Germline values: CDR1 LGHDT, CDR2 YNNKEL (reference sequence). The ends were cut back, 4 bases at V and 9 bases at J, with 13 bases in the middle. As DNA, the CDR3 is TGTGCCAGCAGCCCGACAGGATTAAGCATTCAGTACTTC. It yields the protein CASSPTGLSIQYF.

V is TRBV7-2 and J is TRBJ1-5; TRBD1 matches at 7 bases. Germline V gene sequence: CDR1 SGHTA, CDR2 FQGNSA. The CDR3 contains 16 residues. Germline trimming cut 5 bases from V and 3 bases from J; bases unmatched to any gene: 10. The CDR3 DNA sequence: TGTGCCAGCAGCCCCCGAGTAGGGGGCCTCAATCAGCCCCAGCATTTT. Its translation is CASSPRVGGLNQPQHF.

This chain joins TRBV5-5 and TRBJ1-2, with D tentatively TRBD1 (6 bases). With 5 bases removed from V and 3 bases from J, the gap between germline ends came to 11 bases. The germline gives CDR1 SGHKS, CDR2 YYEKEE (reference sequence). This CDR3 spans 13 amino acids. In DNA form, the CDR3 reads TGTGCCAGCAGGCGGGGGCCAGACTATGGCTACACCTTC. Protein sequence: CASRRGPDYGYTF.

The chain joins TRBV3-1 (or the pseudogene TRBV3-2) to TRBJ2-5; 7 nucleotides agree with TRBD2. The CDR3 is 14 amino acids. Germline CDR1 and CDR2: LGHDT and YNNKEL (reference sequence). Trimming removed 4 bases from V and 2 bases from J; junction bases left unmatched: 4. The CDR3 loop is CASSPGLEQETQYF. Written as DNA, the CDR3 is TGTGCCAGCAGCCCCGGACTAGAACAAGAGACCCAGTACTTC.

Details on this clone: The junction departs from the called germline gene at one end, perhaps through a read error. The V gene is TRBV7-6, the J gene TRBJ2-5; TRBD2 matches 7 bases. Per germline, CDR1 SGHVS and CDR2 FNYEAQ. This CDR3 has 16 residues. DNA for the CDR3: TGTGCCAACAGCTTAGTGGGGGGGAGTGGGCAAGAGACCCAGTACTTC. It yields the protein CANSLVGGSGQETQYF.

The CDR3 DNA is TGTGCCAGCAAAGACGGGTTCGGCACTGAAGCTTTCTTT. It specifies CASKDGFGTEAFF. The chain has TRBV6-5 and TRBJ1-1; D gene ambiguous. The CDR3 spans 13 residues. Between the trimmed V and J ends, which lost 7 bases and 4 bases, there was a span of 13 bases. Germline loops: CDR1 MNHEY, CDR2 SVGAGI.